Following are 29 T cell receptor beta chains from one sample sequenced in a study of cytomegalovirus exposure and HLA in healthy donors. With 60 Vbeta and 13 Jbeta primers, the PCR was carried out. The assay was immunoSEQ multiplex PCR, and TCRdb's table has in-frame clones only and misses some. The sample yields over 200,000 clones, under 90% seen once. The sample comprised PBMCs. All receptors come from a human donor in good health.

This clone was counted a single time. The CDR3 region is CASKTKTGQLVQETQYF. The CDR3 DNA reads TGTGCCAGCAAAACAAAAACGGGACAACTCGTTCAAGAGACCCAGTACTTC. The chain uses TRBV6-7 and TRBJ2-5, with D possibly being TRBD1 (6 bases). TRBV6-7 is identified as an open reading frame with a role that is uncertain. Trimming took 7 bases from V and 2 from J, leaving 23 bases between them. The CDR3 is 17 amino acids.

The chain employs TRBV6-4 and TRBJ2-5; D may be TRBD1 (8 bases). Trimming took 7 bases from V and 1 from J, leaving 25 bases between them. Germline assignment: CDR1 MRHNA and CDR2 SNTAGT. The CDR3 totals 18 residues. The CDR3 sequence: CASTSDRASGDTQETQYF. CDR3 in DNA: TGTGCCAGCACATCGGACAGGGCCAGCGGGGACACCCAAGAGACCCAGTACTTC.

The V gene is TRBV7-3, the J gene TRBJ2-1; the D gene is possibly TRBD2 (5 bases). In germline, CDR1 is SGHTA, CDR2 FQGTGA. CDR3 length: 17 amino acids. V lost 0 bases to trimming and J lost 0 bases, with 12 bases between them. This CDR3 is CASSLTAGLDSYNEQFF. The CDR3 DNA reads TGTGCCAGCAGCTTAACAGCCGGACTGGACTCCTACAATGAGCAGTTCTTC.

V and J are TRBV5-1 and TRBJ2-1; 8 bases map to TRBD1. This CDR3 has 14 residues. V dropped 4 bases and J dropped 6; count of bases not matched to a gene: 6. Germline V gene lookup returns CDR1 SGHRS and CDR2 YFSETQ. In DNA form, the CDR3 reads TGCGCCAGCAGCATAGGACAGGGAAGCAATGAGCAGTTCTTC. Its translation: CASSIGQGSNEQFF.

The J gene is TRBJ1-1, the V gene TRBV28; 8 bases align to TRBD1. CDR3 length equals 14 residues. The germline gives CDR1 MDHEN, CDR2 SYDVKM. The ends lost 6 bases at V and 1 base at J; junction bases unmatched: 4. The chain's CDR3 is CASSQQGGNTEAFF. CDR3 coding DNA: TGTGCCAGCAGCCAACAGGGGGGGAACACTGAAGCTTTCTTT.

This clone was found a few times. The gene calls are TRBV19 and TRBJ2-7; 9 bases are shared with TRBD1. The J segment lost 7 bases and the V segment lost 7 bases, leaving 8 bases of the junction unmatched. Germline CDR1 reads LNHDA; CDR2 reads SQIVND (reference sequence). The CDR3 is 13 residues long. CDR3 nucleotide sequence: TGTGCCAGTACCGGACAGGGGCATTTGGAGCAGTACTTC. This gives the protein CASTGQGHLEQYF.

The rearrangement uses TRBV29-1 and TRBJ2-2; 10 positions match TRBD1. Germline-derived CDR1 and CDR2 are SQVTM and ANQGSEA. There are 18 residues in the CDR3. The V gene end was trimmed by 7 bases and the J gene end by 6 bases; junction bases not matched to a gene: 20. DNA of the CDR3: TGCAGCGCTACCGGGACAGGGGTTTCTAGCAGACGGCCCGGGGAGCTGTTTTTT. Translation: CSATGTGVSSRRPGELFF.

V is TRBV5-4 and J is TRBJ2-5, with 9 nucleotides matching TRBD2. This CDR3 contains 16 residues. Per the germline V gene, CDR1 is SGHNT and CDR2 is YYREEE (reference sequence). V lost 0 bases to trimming and J lost 5 bases; unmatched junction nucleotides: 8. The DNA for the CDR3 is TGTGCCAGCAGCTTGGGACCTAGCGGGATAGCCGAGACCCAGTACTTC. As protein: CASSLGPSGIAETQYF.

This sequence joins TRBV18 and TRBJ1-1; the match to TRBD1 covers 7 bases. Germline CDR1 is KGHSH and CDR2 is LQKENI. CDR3 size: 13 residues. Losses at the gene ends were 3 bases for V and 7 bases for J; bases not matched to a gene: 5. As DNA, the CDR3 is TGTGCCAGCTCACCGGGGACAGAACGTGAAGCTTTCTTT. This codes for CASSPGTEREAFF.

V usage is TRBV14 and J usage is TRBJ2-7, with D possibly being TRBD1 (6 bases). The germline V gene encodes CDR1 SGHDN and CDR2 FVKESK. The CDR3 consists of 17 residues. V lost 4 bases to trimming and J lost 1 base, with 20 bases between them. For the CDR3, the DNA is TGTGCCAGCAGCCCAACAGGGTGGCATGTACGATCCTACGAGCAGTACTTC. Translating gives CASSPTGWHVRSYEQYF.

The chain uses TRBV29-1 and TRBJ1-1; maybe TRBD1 (6 bases). V was cut by 7 bases and J by 0 bases, with 12 bases left in between. The CDR3 length is 13 residues. CDR1 SQVTM and CDR2 ANQGSEA come from the germline V gene. The DNA of the CDR3 is TGCAGCGCCCGGGGGGCCATGAACACTGAAGCTTTCTTT. Encoded protein: CSARGAMNTEAFF.

The V and J genes are TRBV25-1 and TRBJ2-3, with 9 bases lining up with TRBD2. Germline CDR1 reads MGHDK; CDR2 reads SYGVNS. With V trimmed by 5 bases and J by 0 bases, 3 bases remained unmatched. The CDR3 runs 15 residues. The CDR3 DNA follows: TGTGCCAGCAGTATAGCGGGAGCTAGCACAGATACGCAGTATTTT. It is translated as CASSIAGASTDTQYF.

As regards this clone: This same CDR3 is encoded by further DNA sequences in the sample. V and J are TRBV30 and TRBJ1-4, with D maybe TRBD1 (5 bases). CDR3 size: 13 residues. The V gene lost 4 bases and the J gene lost 5 bases, with 11 bases spanning the gap. Germline assignment: CDR1 GTSNPN and CDR2 SVGIG (reference sequence). DNA for the CDR3: TGTGCCTGGAACCGGGGGACCAATGAAAAACTGTTTTTT. Translation: CAWNRGTNEKLFF. Looking up the rest from reference TRBV30 and TRBJ1-4 gives the full variable domain: SQTIHQWPATLVQPVGSPLSLECTVEGTSNPNLYWYRQAAGRGLQLLFYSVGIGQISSEVPQNLSASRPQDRQFILSSKKLLLSDSGFYLCAWNRGTNEKLFFGSGTQLSVL.

The chain links TRBV27 to TRBJ2-7; 11 bases are a match to TRBD2. CDR1 and CDR2 (germline): MNHEY, SMNVEV (reference sequence). This CDR3 comprises 14 residues. The trim removed 6 bases at V and 3 bases at J, leaving 4 bases unmatched. For the CDR3, the DNA is TGTGCCAGCAGCCGAGGGACTAGCGGCTACGAGCAGTACTTC. Its protein product is CASSRGTSGYEQYF.

The chain combines TRBV11-2 with TRBJ2-7; perhaps TRBD1 as D (7 bases). The V gene's germline CDR1 is SGHAT and CDR2 FQNNGV. V was cut by 4 bases and J by 3 bases, with 13 bases left in between. CDR3 size: 14 residues. The CDR3 DNA follows: TGTGCCAGCAGCTCCCCCCAGGGGGGCTACGAGCAGTACTTC. Encoded protein: CASSSPQGGYEQYF.

The chain has TRBV6-1 and TRBJ2-3, with D unresolved. V gave up 8 bases and J gave up 5 bases, with 5 bases separating them. CDR1 and CDR2 from the germline V gene are MNHNS and SASEGT. There are 10 residues in the CDR3. The CDR3: CASSKDTQYF. The CDR3 nucleotides are TGTGCCAGCTCTAAAGATACGCAGTATTTT.

The rearrangement joins TRBV5-1 to TRBJ2-5; TRBD2 matches at 9 bases. The length of the CDR3 is 16 residues. Germline trimming cut 1 base from V and 5 bases from J; bases unmatched to any gene: 9. Germline CDR1 SGHRS, CDR2 YFSETQ. CDR3 bases: TGCGCCAGCAGCTTGTTAGGCGGGAGGGCCCGGGAGACCCAGTACTTC. This sequence encodes CASSLLGGRARETQYF.

The chain joins TRBV2 to TRBJ1-2; 7 bases agree with TRBD1. The CDR3 consists of 13 residues. The V segment lost 7 bases and the J segment 3 bases; nucleotides outside the gene matches: 5. Germline values: CDR1 SNHLY, CDR2 FYNNEI. This CDR3 reads CASTAGGYYGYTF. The CDR3 region has the DNA TGTGCCAGCACGGCAGGGGGATACTATGGCTACACCTTC.

This chain uses TRBV7-3 with TRBJ2-3; D unclear. Germline lookup yields CDR1 SGHTA and CDR2 FQGTGA. V lost 2 bases and J lost 2, with 5 bases in between. The CDR3 consists of 13 residues. The CDR3 loop reads CASSLVNTDTQYF. CDR3 coding DNA: TGTGCCAGCAGCTTAGTCAACACAGATACGCAGTATTTT. The whole variable domain, remainder taken from reference TRBV7-3 and TRBJ2-3, is GAGVSQTPSNKVTEKGKYVELRCDPISGHTALYWYRQSLGQGPEFLIYFQGTGAADDSGLPNDRFFAVRPEGSVSTLKIQRTERGDSAVYLCASSLVNTDTQYFGPGTRLTVL.

The V gene is TRBV5-1, the J gene TRBJ2-1; 9 bases match TRBD2. J gave up 5 bases and V 0 bases, and 6 bases lay outside the gene matches. The CDR3 consists of 16 residues. Germline CDR1 and CDR2: SGHRS and YFSETQ. CDR3 nucleotides: TGCGCCAGCAGCTTGGAGGTAAGACTAGCGGACAATGAGCAGTTCTTC. Its translation: CASSLEVRLADNEQFF.

This rearrangement joins TRBV18 to TRBJ1-4; no reliable D call. Deletions cut 1 base from V and 8 bases from J, with 14 bases between. The germline gives CDR1 KGHSH, CDR2 LQKENI. This CDR3 comprises 15 residues. The CDR3 here is CASSPLEGTHEKLFF. DNA of the CDR3: TGTGCCAGCTCACCACTAGAGGGTACCCACGAAAAACTGTTTTTT.

This chain links TRBV27 with TRBJ2-3, with TRBD2 matching 15 bases. CDR3 size: 20 residues. V shed 5 bases and J 2 bases; nucleotides not matched to a gene: 14. Germline V CDR1 and CDR2: MNHEY, SMNVEV (reference sequence). The CDR3 DNA reads as TGTGCCAGCAGTACCCTCCGCGGGACTAGCGGGAGGACCTCCACAGATACGCAGTATTTT. It codes for CASSTLRGTSGRTSTDTQYF.

This clone has a single count. The rearrangement joins TRBV27 to TRBJ2-1, with 7 bases aligning to TRBD2. V shed 5 bases and J 8 bases; nucleotides not matched to a gene: 9. There are 14 residues in the CDR3. CDR1 and CDR2 (germline): MNHEY, SMNVEV (reference sequence). The CDR3 here is CASSPGLEGHEQFF. The CDR3, as DNA: TGTGCCAGCAGTCCTGGACTAGAGGGGCATGAGCAGTTCTTC.

The rearrangement links TRBV5-6 to TRBJ2-7, with a weak D call TRBD2 (6 bases). Germline V lookup: CDR1 SGHDT, CDR2 YYEEEE. The V gene lost 4 bases and the J gene lost 1 base, with 15 bases spanning the gap. The CDR3 extends over 15 amino acids. CDR3 sequence: CASSLLDLASYEQYF. The CDR3 coding sequence is TGTGCCAGCAGCCTCCTTGACCTAGCGTCCTACGAGCAGTACTTC. Variable domain in full (rest from reference TRBV5-6 and TRBJ2-7): DAGVTQSPTHLIKTRGQQVTLRCSPKSGHDTVSWYQQALGQGPQFIFQYYEEEERQRGNFPDRFSGHQFPNYSSELNVNALLLGDSALYLCASSLLDLASYEQYFGPGTRLTVT.

In regard to this clone: This specimen includes other DNA sequences encoding the same CDR3. The chain recombines TRBV28 with TRBJ1-1; D unclear. Deletions cut 1 base from V and 4 bases from J, with 4 bases between. Per the germline V gene, CDR1 is MDHEN and CDR2 is SYDVKM. The CDR3 length is 12 residues. CDR3 sequence: CASSLSVTEAFF. The DNA of the CDR3 is TGTGCCAGCAGTTTATCTGTCACTGAAGCTTTCTTT.

A single count supports this clone. The gene calls are TRBV13 and TRBJ2-7, with D hard to call. The CDR3 has 14 amino acids. The V end was cut by 4 bases, the J end by 2 bases, with 12 bases between. Per the germline V gene, CDR1 is PRHDT and CDR2 is FYEKMQ (reference sequence). In DNA, the CDR3 is TGTGCCAGCAGCTCATTGTCCCCCCCCTACGAGCAGTACTTC. Its protein is CASSSLSPPYEQYF. The full variable domain, completed using reference TRBV13 and TRBJ2-7, is AAGVIQSPRHLIKEKRETATLKCYPIPRHDTVYWYQQGPGQDPQFLISFYEKMQSDKGSIPDRFSAQQFSDYHSELNMSSLELGDSALYFCASSSLSPPYEQYFGPGTRLTVT.

This clone was counted between two and nine times. The rearrangement joins TRBV7-9 to TRBJ2-2, with 8 bases aligning to TRBD1. The CDR3 has 17 amino acids. Germline loops: CDR1 SEHNR, CDR2 FQNEAQ (reference sequence). V shed 5 bases and J 0 bases; nucleotides not matched to a gene: 8. CDR3 DNA sequence: TGTGCCAGCAGCCCGGACAGGGTTTTGACGAACACCGGGGAGCTGTTTTTT. This sequence encodes CASSPDRVLTNTGELFF.

The chain couples TRBV5-1 to TRBJ2-1; TRBD1 matches at 12 bases. The CDR3 consists of 19 residues. Trimming cost V 5 bases and J 7 bases; bases outside gene matches: 19. Looked up from germline, CDR1 is SGHRS and CDR2 is YFSETQ. DNA for the CDR3: TGCGCCAGCAGTTCCCGGGACAGGGGGCCTCTAGCGGAATCTAATGAGCAGTTCTTC. Translating gives CASSSRDRGPLAESNEQFF. Filled out from reference TRBV5-1 and TRBJ2-1, the complete variable domain reads KAGVTQTPRYLIKTRGQQVTLSCSPISGHRSVSWYQQTPGQGLQFLFEYFSETQRNKGNFPGRFSGRQFSNSRSEMNVSTLELGDSALYLCASSSRDRGPLAESNEQFFGPGTRLTVL.

The chain links TRBV2 to TRBJ2-1, with 10 bases fitting TRBD2. This CDR3 contains 16 residues. Germline V CDR1 and CDR2: SNHLY, FYNNEI. V lost 1 base to trimming and J lost 4 bases; unmatched junction nucleotides: 4. The CDR3 protein is CASSEGLAGDYNEQFF. The DNA of the CDR3 is TGTGCCAGCAGTGAAGGGCTAGCGGGAGATTACAATGAGCAGTTCTTC. The full variable domain, completed using reference TRBV2 and TRBJ2-1, is EPEVTQTPSHQVTQMGQEVILRCVPISNHLYFYWYRQILGQKVEFLVSFYNNEISEKSEIFDDQFSVERPDGSNFTLKIRSTKLEDSAMYFCASSEGLAGDYNEQFFGPGTRLTVL.